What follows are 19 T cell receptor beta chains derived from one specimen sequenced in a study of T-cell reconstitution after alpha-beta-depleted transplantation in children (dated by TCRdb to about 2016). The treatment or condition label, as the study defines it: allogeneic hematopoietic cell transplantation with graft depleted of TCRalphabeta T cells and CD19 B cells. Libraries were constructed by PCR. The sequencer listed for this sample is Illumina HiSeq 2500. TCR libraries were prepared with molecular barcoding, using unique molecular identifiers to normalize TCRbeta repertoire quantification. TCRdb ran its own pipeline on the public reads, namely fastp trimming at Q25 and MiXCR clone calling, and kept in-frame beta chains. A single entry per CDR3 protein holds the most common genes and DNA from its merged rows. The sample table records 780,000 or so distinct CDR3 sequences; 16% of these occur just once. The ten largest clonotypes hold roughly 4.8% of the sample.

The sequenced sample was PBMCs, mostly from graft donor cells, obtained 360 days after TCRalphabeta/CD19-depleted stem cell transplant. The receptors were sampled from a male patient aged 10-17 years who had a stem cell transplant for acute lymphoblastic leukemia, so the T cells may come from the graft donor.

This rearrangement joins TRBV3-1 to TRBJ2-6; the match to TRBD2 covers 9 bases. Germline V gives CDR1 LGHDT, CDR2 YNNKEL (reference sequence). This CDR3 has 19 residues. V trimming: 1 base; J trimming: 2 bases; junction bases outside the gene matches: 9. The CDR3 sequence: CASSQGPGLAGTGANVLTF. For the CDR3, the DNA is TGTGCCAGCAGCCAAGGCCCGGGGCTAGCGGGAACTGGGGCCAACGTCCTGACTTTC.

The CDR3: CASSPQWSYRDQETQYF. The CDR3 bases are TGTGCCAGCAGCCCCCAGTGGTCTTATAGGGACCAAGAGACCCAGTACTTC. The chain is built from TRBV7-9 and TRBJ2-5; D ambiguous. The V end lost 5 bases, the J end lost 0 bases, and 19 bases lay between the germline ends. The CDR3 has 17 residues. Germline loops: CDR1 SEHNR, CDR2 FQNEAQ (reference sequence).

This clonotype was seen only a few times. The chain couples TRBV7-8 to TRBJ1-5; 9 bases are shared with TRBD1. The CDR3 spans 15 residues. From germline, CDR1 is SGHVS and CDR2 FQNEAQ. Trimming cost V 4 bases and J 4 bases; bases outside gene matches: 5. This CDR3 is CASSSSGTGNQPQHF. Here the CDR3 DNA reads TGTGCCAGCAGCTCCTCCGGGACAGGGAATCAGCCCCAGCATTTT.

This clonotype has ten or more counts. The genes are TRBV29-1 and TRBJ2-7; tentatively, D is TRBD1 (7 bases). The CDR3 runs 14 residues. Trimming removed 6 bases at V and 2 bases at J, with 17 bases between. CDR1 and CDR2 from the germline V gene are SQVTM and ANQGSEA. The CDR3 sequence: CSVSRRGQTYEQYF. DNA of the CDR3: TGCAGCGTCAGTAGGAGGGGACAGACCTACGAGCAGTACTTC.

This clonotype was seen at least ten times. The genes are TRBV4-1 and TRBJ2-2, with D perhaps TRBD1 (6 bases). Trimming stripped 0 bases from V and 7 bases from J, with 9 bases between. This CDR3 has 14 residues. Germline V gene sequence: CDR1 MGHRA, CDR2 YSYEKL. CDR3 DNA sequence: TGCGCCAGCAGCCAAGAGTTCAGGGGCGGGGAGCTGTTTTTT. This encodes CASSQEFRGGELFF.

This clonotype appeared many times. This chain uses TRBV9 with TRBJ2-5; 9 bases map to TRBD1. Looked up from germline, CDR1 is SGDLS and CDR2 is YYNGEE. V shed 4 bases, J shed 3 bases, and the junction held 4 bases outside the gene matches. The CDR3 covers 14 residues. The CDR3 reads CASSLTGGKETQYF. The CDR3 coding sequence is TGTGCCAGCAGCTTAACAGGGGGCAAAGAGACCCAGTACTTC.

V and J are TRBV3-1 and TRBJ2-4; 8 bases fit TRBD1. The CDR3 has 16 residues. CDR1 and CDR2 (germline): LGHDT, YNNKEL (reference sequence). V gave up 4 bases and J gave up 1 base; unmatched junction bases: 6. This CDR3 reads CASSPRTGTAKNIQYF. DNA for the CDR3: TGTGCCAGCAGCCCTAGGACAGGGACGGCCAAAAACATTCAGTACTTC.

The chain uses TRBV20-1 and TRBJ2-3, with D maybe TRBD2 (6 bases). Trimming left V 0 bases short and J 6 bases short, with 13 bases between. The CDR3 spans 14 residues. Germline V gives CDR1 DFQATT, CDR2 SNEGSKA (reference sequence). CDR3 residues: CSARDLLGRDTQYF. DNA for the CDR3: TGCAGTGCTAGAGATTTGCTAGGGAGGGATACGCAGTATTTT.

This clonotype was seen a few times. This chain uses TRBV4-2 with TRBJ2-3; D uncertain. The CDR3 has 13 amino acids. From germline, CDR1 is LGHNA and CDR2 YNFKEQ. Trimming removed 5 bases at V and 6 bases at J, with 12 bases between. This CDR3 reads CASSKRFGDTQYF. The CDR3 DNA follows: TGTGCCAGCAGCAAAAGATTCGGGGATACGCAGTATTTT.

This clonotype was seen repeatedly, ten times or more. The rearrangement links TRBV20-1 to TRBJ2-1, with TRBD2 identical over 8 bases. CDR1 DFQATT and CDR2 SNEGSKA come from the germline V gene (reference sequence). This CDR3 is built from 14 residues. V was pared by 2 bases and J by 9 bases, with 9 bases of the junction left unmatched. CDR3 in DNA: TGCAGTGCTAGAACCGGGAGGGCCCTAGGTGAGCAGTTCTTC. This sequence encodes CSARTGRALGEQFF.

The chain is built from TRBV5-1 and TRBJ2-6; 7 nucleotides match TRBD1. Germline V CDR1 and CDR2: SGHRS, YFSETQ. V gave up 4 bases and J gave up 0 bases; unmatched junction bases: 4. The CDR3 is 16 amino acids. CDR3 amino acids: CASSATGNSGANVLTF. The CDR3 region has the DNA TGCGCCAGCAGCGCGACAGGGAACTCTGGGGCCAACGTCCTGACTTTC.

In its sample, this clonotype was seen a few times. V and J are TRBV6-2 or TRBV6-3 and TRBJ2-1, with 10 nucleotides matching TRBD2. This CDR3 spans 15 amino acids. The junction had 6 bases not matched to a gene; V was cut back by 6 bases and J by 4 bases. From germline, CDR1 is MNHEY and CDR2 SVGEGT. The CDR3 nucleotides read TGTGCCAGCAGCGATAGCGGGAGGTTGTACAATGAGCAGTTCTTC. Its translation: CASSDSGRLYNEQFF.

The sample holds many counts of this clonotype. The CDR3 reads CASSLVGSGSQETQYF. The CDR3 nucleotides are TGCGCCAGCAGCTTGGTTGGTAGCGGGAGTCAAGAGACCCAGTACTTC. V and J are TRBV5-1 and TRBJ2-5; 9 bases line up with TRBD2. The CDR3 runs 16 residues. Germline values: CDR1 SGHRS, CDR2 YFSETQ. Unmatched junction bases numbered 5, after V lost 0 bases and J lost 2 bases. Combining the CDR3 with reference TRBV5-1 and TRBJ2-5 gives the whole variable domain KAGVTQTPRYLIKTRGQQVTLSCSPISGHRSVSWYQQTPGQGLQFLFEYFSETQRNKGNFPGRFSGRQFSNSRSEMNVSTLELGDSALYLCASSLVGSGSQETQYFGPGTRLLVL.

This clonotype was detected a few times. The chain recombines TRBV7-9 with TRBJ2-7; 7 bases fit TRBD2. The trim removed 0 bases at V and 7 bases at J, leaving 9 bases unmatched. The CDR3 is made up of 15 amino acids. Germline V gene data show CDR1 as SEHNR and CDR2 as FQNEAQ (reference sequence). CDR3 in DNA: TGTGCCAGCAGCTTAGCACTAGCGTCCGGGGGTGAGCAGTACTTC. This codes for CASSLALASGGEQYF.

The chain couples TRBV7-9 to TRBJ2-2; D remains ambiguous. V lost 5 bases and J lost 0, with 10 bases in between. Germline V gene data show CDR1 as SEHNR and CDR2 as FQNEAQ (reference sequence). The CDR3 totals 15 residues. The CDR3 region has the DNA TGTGCCAGCAGCCCTACCCTGTCGAACACCGGGGAGCTGTTTTTT. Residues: CASSPTLSNTGELFF.

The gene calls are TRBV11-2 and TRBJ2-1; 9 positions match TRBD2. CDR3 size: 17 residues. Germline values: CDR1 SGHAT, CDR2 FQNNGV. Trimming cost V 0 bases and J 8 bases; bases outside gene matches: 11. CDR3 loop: CASSLDGAGGPVDEQFF. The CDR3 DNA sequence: TGTGCCAGCAGCTTAGACGGGGCGGGAGGGCCTGTGGATGAGCAGTTCTTC.

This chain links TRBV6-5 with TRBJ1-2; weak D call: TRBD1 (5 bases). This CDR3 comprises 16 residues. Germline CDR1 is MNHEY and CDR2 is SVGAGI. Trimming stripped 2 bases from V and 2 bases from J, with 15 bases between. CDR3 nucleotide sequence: TGTGCCAGCAGTTACGGGATGGGGACTTGGAACTATGGCTACACCTTC. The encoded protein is CASSYGMGTWNYGYTF.

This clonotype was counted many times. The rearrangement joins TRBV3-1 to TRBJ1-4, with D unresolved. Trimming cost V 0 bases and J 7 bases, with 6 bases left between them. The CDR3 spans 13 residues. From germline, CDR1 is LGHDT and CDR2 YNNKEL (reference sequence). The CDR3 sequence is CASSQDPIEKLFF. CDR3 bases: TGTGCCAGCAGCCAAGATCCCATTGAAAAACTGTTTTTT.

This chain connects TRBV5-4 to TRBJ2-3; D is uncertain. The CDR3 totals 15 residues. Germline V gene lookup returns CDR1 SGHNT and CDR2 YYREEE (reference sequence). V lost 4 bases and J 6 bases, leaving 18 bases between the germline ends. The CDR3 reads CASSLVGIVVDTQYF. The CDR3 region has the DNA TGTGCCAGCAGCCTGGTAGGGATTGTCGTGGATACGCAGTATTTT.